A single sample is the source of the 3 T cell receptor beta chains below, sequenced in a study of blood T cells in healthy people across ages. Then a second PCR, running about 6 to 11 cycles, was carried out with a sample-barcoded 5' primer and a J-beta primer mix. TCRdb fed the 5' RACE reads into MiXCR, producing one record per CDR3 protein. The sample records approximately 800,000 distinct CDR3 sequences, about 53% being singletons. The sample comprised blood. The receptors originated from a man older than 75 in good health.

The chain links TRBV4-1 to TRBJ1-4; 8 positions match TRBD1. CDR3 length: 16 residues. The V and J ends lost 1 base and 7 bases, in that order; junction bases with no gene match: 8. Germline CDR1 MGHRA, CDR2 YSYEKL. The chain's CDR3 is CASSQGGQGGGEKLFF. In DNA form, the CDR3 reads TGCGCCAGCAGCCAAGGCGGACAGGGCGGGGGTGAAAAACTGTTTTTT.

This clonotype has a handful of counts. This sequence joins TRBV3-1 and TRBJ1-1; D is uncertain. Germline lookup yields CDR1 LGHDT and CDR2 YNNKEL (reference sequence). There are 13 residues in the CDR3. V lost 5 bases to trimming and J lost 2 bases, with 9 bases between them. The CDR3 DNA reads TGTGCCAGCAGCTGGGTCGCAAACACTGAAGCTTTCTTT. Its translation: CASSWVANTEAFF.

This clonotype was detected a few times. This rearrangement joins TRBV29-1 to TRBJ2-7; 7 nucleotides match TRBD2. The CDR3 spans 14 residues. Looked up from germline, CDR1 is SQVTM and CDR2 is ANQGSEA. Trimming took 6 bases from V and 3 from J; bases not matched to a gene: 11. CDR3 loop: CSVSGRAGSYEQYF. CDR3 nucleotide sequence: TGCAGCGTCTCGGGACGAGCGGGAAGCTACGAGCAGTACTTC.